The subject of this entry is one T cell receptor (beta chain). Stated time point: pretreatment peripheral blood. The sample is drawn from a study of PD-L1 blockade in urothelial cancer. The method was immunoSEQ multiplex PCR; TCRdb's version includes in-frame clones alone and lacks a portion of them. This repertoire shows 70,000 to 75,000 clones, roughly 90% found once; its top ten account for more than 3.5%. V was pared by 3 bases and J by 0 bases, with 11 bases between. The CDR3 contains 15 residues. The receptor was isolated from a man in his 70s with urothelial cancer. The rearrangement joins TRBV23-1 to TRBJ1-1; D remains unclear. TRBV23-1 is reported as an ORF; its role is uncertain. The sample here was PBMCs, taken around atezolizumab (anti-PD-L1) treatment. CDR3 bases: TGCGCCAGCAGTCAGAGGCGACCAATGAACACTGAAGCTTTCTTT. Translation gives CASSQRRPMNTEAFF.